This TCR beta chain was found in a study of T cells after yellow fever vaccination. The study, taken as a whole, reports: A small share of clonotypes appeared in both CD4 and CD8 compartments. Repertoires sorted by FACS could include abundant clonotypes that are contaminants from the bulk population. The secondary response peaked faster, at day 5 versus 15, but was weaker.

MiXCR, applied by TCRdb to the 5' RACE reads, yields one record per CDR3 protein. The data contain a few hundred thousand distinct CDR3 sequences, 19% of them singletons. Notes on this clonotype: The antigen is unknown.

The V gene lost 5 bases and the J gene lost 0 bases, with 10 bases spanning the gap. The CDR3 is made up of 14 amino acids. Germline V lookup: CDR1 KGHSH, CDR2 LQKENI. This material consisted of PBMCs, taken 15 days after the yellow fever booster vaccination. The TCR sequence derives from a man aged 25 to 40 who received the YFV17D yellow fever vaccine. The gene calls are TRBV18 and TRBJ2-5; D not certain. This CDR3 is CASSAQSYQETQYF. In DNA, the CDR3 is TGTGCCAGCTCAGCACAATCGTACCAAGAGACCCAGTACTTC.